This TCR beta chain stems from a study of immune evolution from preneoplasia to lung adenocarcinoma (dated by TCRdb to 2020 to 2023). About the study as a whole: HLA loss of heterozygosity was seen in around 7.3%, 15% and 36% of AIS, MIA and ADC lesions, and in no AAH lesions. Resected precursor lesions (AAH, AIS, MIA) and invasive adenocarcinomas were compared with paired morphologically normal lung tissue. TCR sequencing data came from a few dozen patients. The immune data were integrated with whole exome sequencing and methylation data obtained from the same cohort of nodules. In total, the cohort included roughly 53 patients with pulmonary nodules, all of whom underwent surgical resection. The study reported that 90 to 120 samples were used for TCR sequencing. The study combined immune gene expression, TCR sequencing and multiplex immunofluorescence to profile immune contexture across lung adenocarcinoma precursors and invasive adenocarcinoma. POLYSOLVER was used to infer class I HLA alleles from exome data, and LOHHLA was used to detect allele-specific HLA loss. Sample size was determined by specimen availability and not by a prior power calculation.

Concerning this clone itself: What this receptor recognizes is not known. No much larger clone is present one base from it, and per-base qualities are unavailable.

What the authors observed across the whole study: Clonality was highest in normal lung, while later-stage lesions appeared to show lower clonality but higher T cell density and diversity. Top T cell clone frequencies were highest in normal lung and appeared to decrease progressively from AAH through AIS, MIA and invasive adenocarcinoma. The highest T cell clonality was observed in KRAS-mutant nodules compared with EGFR-mutant or double wild-type lesions. Because every patient came from Japan and China, how well the results apply to Western populations was uncertain. The findings reflected association rather than direct causation, and larger cohorts with long-term follow-up and longitudinal biopsies were considered necessary.

The patients had resection in Japan or China between about 2014 and 2018. Two lung cancer pathologists independently confirmed the histologic diagnosis of each case on H&E slides. Premalignant or tumor cells were enriched for nucleic acid extraction by macro-dissection performed after pathologic assessment. DNA was isolated from FFPE tissue using the AllPrep DNA/RNA FFPE Kit. A distance of 15 bases separates the germline ends of V and J, which lose 1 base and 3 bases respectively. The germline V gene yields SGHAT for CDR1 and FQNNGV for CDR2. The CDR3 has 17 amino acids, counting the end cysteine and phenylalanine. The sequence is cut down to CDR3 DNA, 51 bases in frame from base 1. Using the immunoSEQ hsTCRbeta Kit, TCR beta CDR3 regions were sequenced from DNA. As for the original processing: The ImmunoSEQ Analyzer was used to analyse the TCR sequencing data. T cell clonality was calculated on productive rearrangements as 1 minus Pielou's evenness. T cell diversity was measured with the inverse Simpson index on productive templates. T cell density was defined as TCR beta template counts normalized to usable DNA, with usable DNA estimated by amplifying and sequencing housekeeping genes. Two-sided Kruskal-Wallis tests were used to compare TCR metrics between histologic stages. In TCRdb, the immuneACCESS table is reduced to in-frame sequences with V and J assigned. These tables do not hold every clone; where another copy was compared, an unresolved V gene accounts for under half, and the others remain unexplained. D and trimming were read from the DNA, whereas the V and J calls and clone size are those reported in that table. The sample table records 7,400 or so clones; approximately 77% of these occur just once. The top ten clones comprise 9.5% to 14% of the sample.

Recombination joined TRBV11-2 with TRBJ2-2; the D element could tentatively be TRBD1 or TRBD2, as 5 bases agree for each. This receptor was obtained from a donor older than 65 with lung adenocarcinoma. Some clones in this sample may be carry-over from other donors' samples. Source material: FFPE lung adenocarcinoma in situ tissue. In light of the paper, this sample's cell subset or site label describes: preinvasive adenocarcinoma in situ (AIS). The nucleotides read TGTGCCAGCAGCTTAGGAGGGTCTGCAGGGTACACCGGGGAGCTGTTTTTT. Its coded protein is CASSLGGSAGYTGELFF. The variable domain in full, with residues beyond the CDR3 obtained from the reference TRBV11-2 and TRBJ2-2 genes, is EAGVAQSPRYKIIEKRQSVAFWCNPISGHATLYWYQQILGQGPKLLIQFQNNGVVDDSQLPKDRFSAERLKGVDSTLKIQPAKLEDSAVYLCASSLGGSAGYTGELFFGEGSRLTVL.